This entry describes one T cell receptor beta chain. There are 12 residues in the CDR3. CDR1 is SGHTA, CDR2 FQGNSA, per germline. V was clipped by 4 bases and J by 0 bases, with 4 bases between them. Participants, 18 to 89 years old, spanned around 26 US areas. Recovered participants had two consecutive negative NP/OP PCR tests, healthcare professional clearance, or symptom resolution. This entry belongs to a study of blood T cell repertoires in COVID-19. For the study at large: The cDNA or gDNA used as material had been derived from T cells, B-cell-depleted T cells, or PBMCs.

In the source study's methods: It was from reference gene primer amplification that nucleated cell counts were estimated. Some clones are missing from TCRdb's copy, which holds only in-frame ones; the method was immunoSEQ multiplex PCR. The V and J calls and clone size were taken over from that table, and D and trimming were inferred from the DNA. This table has approximately 330,000 clones, 89% appearing once. Sequenced material: PBMCs or T cells enriched from blood (not recorded which). This TCR was recovered from a woman aged 25 to 39 who had recovered from COVID-19. V is TRBV7-2 and J is TRBJ2-7, with D uncertain. The CDR3: CASSWPSYEQYF. The CDR3 region has the DNA TGTGCCAGCAGCTGGCCCTCCTACGAGCAGTACTTC.